One and the same sample provided the 6 T cell receptor beta chains below, sequenced in a study of CD8 T cells in Susac syndrome. Reverse transcription of roughly 0.45 to 1 ug RNA was performed with random hexamers. TCRdb reprocessed the immunoSEQ multiplex PCR reads with MiXCR, giving one entry per CDR3 protein. The sample carries 250,000 to 300,000 distinct CDR3 sequences, 75% to 85% recorded once. Sequencing was performed on CD8+ T cells from PBMCs. The receptors come from a human donor with multiple sclerosis.

The chain employs TRBV11-2 and TRBJ1-1; D gene unclear. CDR1 is SGHAT and CDR2 is FQNNGV in the germline V gene. CDR3 length: 14 residues. V lost 3 bases and J lost 7, with 15 bases in between. The CDR3 sequence: CASSFGAGAYEAFF. CDR3 DNA: TGTGCCAGCAGCTTCGGAGCAGGAGCTTATGAAGCTTTCTTT.

The chain is built from TRBV27 and TRBJ1-5; 7 positions agree with TRBD1. The V gene's germline CDR1 is MNHEY and CDR2 SMNVEV (reference sequence). CDR3 length: 14 residues. Trimming at V came to 6 bases and at J to 1 base, leaving 3 bases not matched to a gene. This CDR3 is CASRTTGSNQPQHF. CDR3 nucleotides: TGTGCCAGCAGGACGACAGGGAGCAATCAGCCCCAGCATTTT.

This clonotype was found a few times. The chain carries TRBV27 and TRBJ2-2; 7 bases agree with TRBD2. This CDR3 is 13 amino acids long. Unmatched junction bases numbered 9, after V lost 10 bases and J lost 7 bases. Germline CDR1 reads MNHEY; CDR2 reads SMNVEV (reference sequence). The DNA of the CDR3 is TGTGCCACCCAGGGAGGGTTGGACGGGGAGCTGTTTTTT. It yields the protein CATQGGLDGELFF.

V and J are TRBV27 and TRBJ2-7; the D is unclear. CDR1 and CDR2 (germline): MNHEY, SMNVEV (reference sequence). With 2 bases removed from V and 0 bases from J, the gap between germline ends came to 5 bases. This CDR3 spans 13 amino acids. CDR3 sequence (DNA): TGTGCCAGCAGTTTAGCACTCTCCTACGAGCAGTACTTC. Protein sequence: CASSLALSYEQYF.

This chain uses TRBV4-3 with TRBJ2-7; 9 nucleotides agree with TRBD1. The CDR3 covers 14 residues. Trimming removed 0 bases from V and 5 bases from J; junction bases left unmatched: 2. Germline values: CDR1 LGHNA, CDR2 YSLEER. The CDR3 DNA reads as TGCGCCAGCAGCCAAGATTACAGGGGGCACGAGCAGTACTTC. Translation: CASSQDYRGHEQYF.

V gene TRBV7-6 combines with J gene TRBJ1-2; 10 nucleotides match TRBD1. The length of the CDR3 is 16 residues. The V and J ends lost 0 bases and 8 bases, in that order; junction bases with no gene match: 9. The germline V gene encodes CDR1 SGHVS and CDR2 FNYEAQ. The CDR3 here is CASSLAGGQGFGGYTF. CDR3 sequence (DNA): TGTGCCAGCAGCTTAGCTGGGGGACAGGGGTTTGGAGGCTACACCTTC.